Presented here are 6 T cell receptor beta chains from one specimen sequenced in a study of blood T cells in healthy people across ages. Using a J-beta primer mix together with a sample-barcoded 5' primer, a second PCR was run for roughly 6 to 11 cycles. One entry per CDR3 protein results from TCRdb running MiXCR on the 5' RACE reads. Altogether about 780,000 distinct CDR3 sequences are present, around a quarter being singletons, with the ten largest covering over 2.5%. This sample was also put to use in a study of T cells of mothers and their children.

What was sequenced was blood. Receptors were obtained from a boy aged 5-17 years in good health.

There are a few counts of this clonotype. This chain connects TRBV20-1 to TRBJ2-6; no clear D. V lost 0 bases and J lost 4, with 10 bases in between. The CDR3 extends over 15 amino acids. Per the germline V gene, CDR1 is DFQATT and CDR2 is SNEGSKA (reference sequence). In DNA form, the CDR3 reads TGCAGTGCTAGAGAGAGCTTGGCGGGGGCCAACGTCCTGACTTTC. This translates into CSARESLAGANVLTF.

There are a few counts of this clonotype. This chain joins TRBV10-3 and TRBJ2-3, with 8 nucleotides matching TRBD2. V was pared by 7 bases and J by 1 base, with 7 bases of the junction left unmatched. Germline V lookup: CDR1 ENHRY, CDR2 SYGVKD. There are 15 residues in the CDR3. The CDR3 DNA sequence: TGTGCCATCAACCAGCGGGGGATGGGCACAGATACGCAGTATTTT. It encodes CAINQRGMGTDTQYF.

The chain uses TRBV2 and TRBJ2-1, with D perhaps matching TRBD2 (6 bases). V was trimmed by 6 bases and J by 0 bases, leaving 15 bases between them. Germline V gene sequence: CDR1 SNHLY, CDR2 FYNNEI. The CDR3 is 16 residues long. The CDR3 bases are TGTGCCAGCAGGACTAGGTCAGGACGCTCCTACAATGAGCAGTTCTTC. Its protein is CASRTRSGRSYNEQFF.

This clonotype was seen only a few times. The rearrangement uses TRBV27 and TRBJ2-4, with D hard to call. Trimming removed 6 bases from V and 6 bases from J, with 12 bases in between. CDR1 MNHEY and CDR2 SMNVEV come from the germline V gene (reference sequence). This CDR3 is 13 amino acids long. CDR3 region: CASSLSPVNIQYF. DNA of the CDR3: TGTGCCAGCAGCCTCTCCCCCGTAAACATTCAGTACTTC.

This clonotype was seen a handful of times. In DNA, the CDR3 is TGCAGTGCTAAGTTCAGGGTTAACACAGATACGCAGTATTTT. Translated: CSAKFRVNTDTQYF. The chain links TRBV20-1 to TRBJ2-3; perhaps TRBD1 as D (5 bases). The length of the CDR3 is 14 residues. Germline V gene data show CDR1 as DFQATT and CDR2 as SNEGSKA (reference sequence). Trimming removed 4 bases from V and 2 bases from J, with 13 bases in between.

This clonotype was found a few times. A much bigger clone sits one base away, suggesting this may be a read error. The V gene is TRBV7-8, the J gene TRBJ1-4, with D possibly matching TRBD1 (6 bases). Germline V gives CDR1 SGHVS, CDR2 FQNEAQ. The CDR3 is 16 amino acids. CDR3 coding DNA: TGTGCCAGCAGCTCGCCAAAGGGGGGCACTACTGAAAAACTGTTTTTT. Its protein is CASSSPKGGTTEKLFF.